This passage covers 12 T cell receptor beta chains from one sample sequenced in a study of naive and memory T cell subsets. Two oligonucleotides, mixed equimolar, formed the beta constant-region primer covering TRBC1 and TRBC2. TCRdb recomputed calls from the UMI-ligation and nested PCR reads with MiXCR, one row per CDR3 protein. Among roughly 140,000 distinct CDR3 sequences listed, approximately 15% were seen once. The sequenced sample consisted of naive CD4+ T cells from blood. These receptors all stem from a human donor in good health.

The rearrangement joins TRBV7-7 to TRBJ2-1; 9 bases map to TRBD1. Germline V gene sequence: CDR1 SSHAT, CDR2 FNYEAQ (reference sequence). The ends lost 3 bases at V and 2 bases at J; junction bases unmatched: 2. The CDR3 sequence is 15 residues long. The CDR3 here is CASSLTGGTYNEQFF. The CDR3 DNA is TGTGCCAGCAGCTTGACAGGGGGGACCTACAATGAGCAGTTCTTC. Variable domain in full (rest from reference TRBV7-7 and TRBJ2-1): GAGVSQSPRYKVTKRGQDVTLRCDPISSHATLYWYQQALGQGPEFLTYFNYEAQPDKSGLPSDRFSAERPEGSISTLTIQRTEQRDSAMYRCASSLTGGTYNEQFFGPGTRLTVL.

This clonotype has ten or more counts. The rearrangement links TRBV7-9 to TRBJ2-4; D ambiguous. CDR1 and CDR2 from the germline V gene are SEHNR and FQNEAQ (reference sequence). Trimming took off 5 bases at V and 6 bases at J, with 8 bases between the two ends. The CDR3 consists of 12 residues. CDR3 nucleotide sequence: TGTGCCAGCAGCCCGAACGGAAACATTCAGTACTTC. It encodes CASSPNGNIQYF.

This clonotype was counted between two and nine times. This chain links TRBV18 with TRBJ2-7; 7 bases fit TRBD2. Per the germline V gene, CDR1 is KGHSH and CDR2 is LQKENI. The CDR3 covers 13 residues. V shed 6 bases and J 1 base; nucleotides not matched to a gene: 3. CDR3 nucleotides: TGTGCCAGCTCGGGCGGGAGTTCCTACGAGCAGTACTTC. Protein: CASSGGSSYEQYF.

This clonotype has more than one count but fewer than ten. V gene TRBV18 combines with J gene TRBJ2-1; D uncertain. The V gene's germline CDR1 is KGHSH and CDR2 LQKENI. V lost 6 bases and J lost 5, with 11 bases in between. The CDR3 sequence is 13 residues long. This CDR3 is CASSPLGHNEQFF. CDR3 DNA: TGTGCCAGCTCCCCCCTAGGACACAATGAGCAGTTCTTC.

The genes are TRBV9 and TRBJ2-1; no definite D call. Germline CDR1 SGDLS, CDR2 YYNGEE. Trimming pared 3 bases from V and 9 bases from J, leaving 13 bases between. CDR3 length: 13 amino acids. The CDR3 spells CASSARATGEQFF. The CDR3 DNA reads TGTGCCAGCAGCGCACGGGCCACCGGTGAGCAGTTCTTC.

The chain is built from TRBV12-3 or TRBV12-4 and TRBJ2-7; 7 nucleotides align to TRBD2. V shed 5 bases and J 3 bases; nucleotides not matched to a gene: 7. CDR3 length equals 14 residues. Here the CDR3 DNA reads TGTGCCAGCAGTAGAGCGGGGAAAGACTACGAGCAGTACTTC. It specifies CASSRAGKDYEQYF.

This clonotype was counted at least ten times. This chain connects TRBV29-1 to TRBJ1-5; a weak D match, TRBD1 (5 bases). In germline, CDR1 is SQVTM, CDR2 ANQGSEA. V shed 5 bases and J shed 5 bases, with 16 bases lying between them. This CDR3 region has 14 residues. The CDR3 coding sequence is TGCAGCGTTAAGACAGTCTCCGAGGATCAGCCCCAGCATTTT. It translates to CSVKTVSEDQPQHF.

The chain combines TRBV29-1 with TRBJ2-7; D remains unclear. The V end was cut by 3 bases, the J end by 5 bases, with 11 bases between. Germline V gives CDR1 SQVTM, CDR2 ANQGSEA. The CDR3 spans 12 residues. The CDR3 DNA reads as TGCAGCGTTGAGGGCAGTCGGAACGAGCAGTACTTC. Encoded protein: CSVEGSRNEQYF.

This clonotype appeared many times. V is TRBV6-5 and J is TRBJ1-5; tentative D call: TRBD1 (5 bases). V was shortened by 8 bases and J by 0 bases, with 20 bases between the two germline ends. The germline CDR1 and CDR2 sequences are MNHEY and SVGAGI. The CDR3 runs to 17 residues. The chain's CDR3 is CASARRAGLYSNQPQHF. The CDR3 nucleotides are TGTGCCAGCGCACGGAGGGCAGGGTTGTATAGCAATCAGCCCCAGCATTTT.

This sequence joins TRBV11-2 and TRBJ1-1; no firm D call. The CDR3 loop spans 13 amino acids. V lost 6 bases and J 6 bases, leaving 14 bases between the germline ends. CDR1 is SGHAT, CDR2 FQNNGV, per germline. DNA of the CDR3: TGTGCCAGCAGGCCTCCGGGATTCTCTGAAGCTTTCTTT. Translating it yields CASRPPGFSEAFF.

This clonotype was counted only a few times. This chain links TRBV12-3 or TRBV12-4 with TRBJ2-7, with TRBD1 matching 10 bases. V gave up 8 bases and J gave up 3 bases; unmatched junction bases: 16. The CDR3 is made up of 17 amino acids. The CDR3 loop reads CASSGGPGQGSSYEQYF. CDR3 nucleotides: TGTGCCAGCTCTGGAGGCCCGGGACAGGGGAGTAGCTACGAGCAGTACTTC.

This clonotype was counted a few times. CDR3: CASRDGNTEAFF. CDR3 nucleotide sequence: TGTGCCAGCAGGGACGGGAACACTGAAGCTTTCTTT. The rearrangement links TRBV5-4 to TRBJ1-1; D call uncertain. V was cut by 5 bases and J by 1 base, with 6 bases left in between. The V gene's germline CDR1 is SGHNT and CDR2 YYREEE (reference sequence). The CDR3 extends over 12 amino acids.